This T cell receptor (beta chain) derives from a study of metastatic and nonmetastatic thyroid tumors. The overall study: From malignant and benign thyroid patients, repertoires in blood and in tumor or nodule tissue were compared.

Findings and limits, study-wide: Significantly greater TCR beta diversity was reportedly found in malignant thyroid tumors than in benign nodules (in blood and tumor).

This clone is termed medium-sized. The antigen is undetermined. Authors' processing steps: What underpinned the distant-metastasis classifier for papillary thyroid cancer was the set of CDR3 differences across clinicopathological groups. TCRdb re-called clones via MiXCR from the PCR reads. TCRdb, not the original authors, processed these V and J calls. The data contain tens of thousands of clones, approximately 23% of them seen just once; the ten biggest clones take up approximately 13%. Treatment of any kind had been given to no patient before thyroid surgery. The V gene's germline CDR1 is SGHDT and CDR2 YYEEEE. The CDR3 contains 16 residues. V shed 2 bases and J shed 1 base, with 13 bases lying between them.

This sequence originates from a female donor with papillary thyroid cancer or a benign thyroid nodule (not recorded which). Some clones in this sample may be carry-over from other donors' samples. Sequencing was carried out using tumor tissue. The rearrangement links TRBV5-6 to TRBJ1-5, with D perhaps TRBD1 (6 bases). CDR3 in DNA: TGTGCCAGCAGCTTTGGTCGGGGGGCAAGCAATCAGCCCCAGCATTTT. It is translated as CASSFGRGASNQPQHF.